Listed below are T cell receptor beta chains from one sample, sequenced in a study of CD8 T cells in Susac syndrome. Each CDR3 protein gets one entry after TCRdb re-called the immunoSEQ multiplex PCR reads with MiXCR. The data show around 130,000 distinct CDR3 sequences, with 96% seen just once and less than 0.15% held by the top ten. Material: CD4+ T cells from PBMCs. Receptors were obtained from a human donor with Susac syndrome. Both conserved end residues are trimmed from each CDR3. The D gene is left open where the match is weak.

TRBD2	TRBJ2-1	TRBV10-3	AISEGLAGVEQF
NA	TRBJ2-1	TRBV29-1	SVRSPDEQF
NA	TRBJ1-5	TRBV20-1	SAREGGQPQH
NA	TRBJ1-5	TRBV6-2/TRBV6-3	ASSYGANQPQH
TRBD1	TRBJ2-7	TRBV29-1	SALGGTGGRQY
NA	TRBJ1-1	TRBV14	ASSQQDSYTEAF
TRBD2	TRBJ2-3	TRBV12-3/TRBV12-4	ASSLSSGRSDTQY
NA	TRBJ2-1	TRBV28	ASSLPLWDTSYNEQF
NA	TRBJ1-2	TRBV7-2	ASSLETKSYGYT
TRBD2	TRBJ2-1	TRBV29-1	SVEREGKGEQF
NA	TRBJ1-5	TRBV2	ASSVRGSNQPQH
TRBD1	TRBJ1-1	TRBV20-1	SARVGQGRTEAF
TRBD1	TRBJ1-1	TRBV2	ASSAGQGYTEAF
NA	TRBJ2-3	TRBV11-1	ASSLDWGTDTQY
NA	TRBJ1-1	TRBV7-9	ASTTGGALSREEDTEAF
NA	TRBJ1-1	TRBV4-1	ASSQEAAIKTEAF
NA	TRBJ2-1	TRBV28	ASGRGEQF